These 13 T cell receptor beta chains share one sample of origin, sequenced in a study of T cells in Graves' hyperthyroidism and ophthalmopathy. Regions amplified from RNA transcripts were the TCR beta CDR3 regions. First-round RT-PCR of the TCR CDR3 relied on the HTBI primer set. TCRdb itself ran the multiplex PCR reads through MiXCR, one entry per CDR3 protein. The sample includes around 300,000 distinct CDR3 sequences, roughly 15% of them seen just once. The sample taken for sequencing was blood. These receptor sequences come from a woman between 45 and 60 years old with Graves' hyperthyroidism that later progressed to Graves' ophthalmopathy.

Many counts were recorded for this clonotype. J is TRBJ2-7 and V is TRBV20-1; 7 positions agree with TRBD1. The junction had 8 bases not matched to a gene; V was cut back by 4 bases and J by 2 bases. Germline V lookup: CDR1 DFQATT, CDR2 SNEGSKA (reference sequence). The CDR3 loop spans 14 amino acids. CDR3: CSATDRLGTYEQYF. CDR3 DNA: TGCAGTGCTACGGACAGGCTCGGCACCTACGAGCAGTACTTC.

This clonotype was recorded at least ten times. This rearrangement joins TRBV27 to TRBJ2-7; 13 bases agree with TRBD2. The J segment lost 6 bases and the V segment lost 2 bases, leaving 1 base of the junction unmatched. The CDR3 is made up of 14 amino acids. Germline CDR1 reads MNHEY; CDR2 reads SMNVEV (reference sequence). The CDR3 DNA sequence: TGTGCCAGCAGTTTAGGACTAGCGGGAGTCGAGCAGTACTTC. This sequence encodes CASSLGLAGVEQYF.

This clonotype occurred a few times. The chain recombines TRBV3-1 with TRBJ2-5; D is undetermined. V was shortened by 0 bases and J by 5 bases, with 16 bases between the two germline ends. The CDR3 extends over 16 amino acids. Germline V CDR1 and CDR2: LGHDT, YNNKEL (reference sequence). CDR3 nucleotides: TGTGCCAGCAGCCAAGATCCCGGTCCCCGGAAGGAGACCCAGTACTTC. This sequence encodes CASSQDPGPRKETQYF.

The V and J genes are TRBV5-1 and TRBJ1-1; D is perhaps TRBD1 (5 bases). Germline CDR1 SGHRS, CDR2 YFSETQ. V was pared by 0 bases and J by 6 bases, with 24 bases between. The CDR3 covers 18 residues. CDR3 region: CASSLGLRLTGLYSEAFF. The CDR3 DNA reads as TGCGCCAGCAGCTTGGGGCTTCGACTTACGGGACTCTACTCTGAAGCTTTCTTT.

This clonotype showed up just a few times. V and J are TRBV20-1 and TRBJ2-2, with 8 bases that match TRBD1. The length of the CDR3 is 16 residues. V lost 5 bases to trimming and J lost 5 bases; unmatched junction nucleotides: 13. The germline CDR1 and CDR2 sequences are DFQATT and SNEGSKA (reference sequence). The CDR3: CSAGGSPGGRTGELFF. CDR3 DNA sequence: TGCAGTGCTGGAGGATCCCCAGGGGGCCGTACCGGGGAGCTGTTTTTT.

This clonotype was counted ten times or more. The V call is TRBV5-1, the J call TRBJ2-7; 10 bases match TRBD1. CDR1 is SGHRS and CDR2 is YFSETQ in the germline V gene. The CDR3 is made up of 15 amino acids. V was pared by 0 bases and J by 2 bases, with 2 bases of the junction left unmatched. The CDR3 coding sequence is TGCGCCAGCAGCTTGGGGGGACAGGGGACCTACGAGCAGTACTTC. The encoded protein is CASSLGGQGTYEQYF.

This clonotype was counted many times. This rearrangement joins TRBV18 to TRBJ1-1, with D unresolved. This CDR3 has 14 residues. Germline CDR1 reads KGHSH; CDR2 reads LQKENI. The V and J ends lost 4 bases and 0 bases respectively, with 9 bases between them. CDR3 sequence (DNA): TGTGCCAGCTCACTTACAGAGATGAACACTGAAGCTTTCTTT. Amino acid sequence: CASSLTEMNTEAFF.

This clonotype has a count of ten or more. The rearrangement links TRBV18 to TRBJ2-5, with D hard to call. Germline values: CDR1 KGHSH, CDR2 LQKENI. The CDR3 has 14 residues. V lost 2 bases and J 5 bases, leaving 12 bases between the germline ends. The CDR3 here is CASSPDQVRETQYF. The CDR3 DNA reads as TGTGCCAGCTCACCAGACCAGGTTAGGGAGACCCAGTACTTC.

V gene TRBV20-1 combines with J gene TRBJ2-2, with 13 positions matching TRBD2. CDR3 length equals 18 residues. With 2 bases clipped from V and 4 bases from J, the junction kept 10 bases outside the gene matches. Germline CDR1 and CDR2: DFQATT and SNEGSKA (reference sequence). The CDR3 nucleotides are TGCAGTGCTAGAAAGGGGACTAGCGGGACAATGGGCACCGGGGAGCTGTTTTTT. It codes for CSARKGTSGTMGTGELFF.

The sample holds a few counts of this clonotype. The CDR3 bases are TGTGCCAGCAGCTTAAAAGTGGGAACGATGGGCTCCCTCCACTTT. Protein sequence: CASSLKVGTMGSLHF. The chain combines TRBV7-8 with TRBJ1-6; D unresolved. V lost 2 bases, J lost 14 bases, and 19 bases lay in between. Germline V gives CDR1 SGHVS, CDR2 FQNEAQ. The CDR3 is made up of 15 amino acids.

V is TRBV7-9 and J is TRBJ2-1; D not certain. Germline V gene lookup returns CDR1 SEHNR and CDR2 FQNEAQ (reference sequence). With 5 bases removed from V and 2 bases from J, the gap between germline ends came to 19 bases. The CDR3 contains 17 residues. CDR3 sequence (DNA): TGTGCCAGCAGCCAAGATGCCCCGGAACGCCCCTACAATGAGCAGTTCTTC. It translates to CASSQDAPERPYNEQFF.

V usage is TRBV20-1 and J usage is TRBJ1-4; TRBD1 agrees at 7 bases. V trimming: 4 bases; J trimming: 4 bases; junction bases outside the gene matches: 6. CDR3 size: 14 residues. Per germline, CDR1 DFQATT and CDR2 SNEGSKA (reference sequence). The CDR3 nucleotides are TGCAGTGCTACCGACAGGGCGGTTAATGAAAAACTGTTTTTT. Translation: CSATDRAVNEKLFF.

This clonotype was counted ten times or more. The chain uses TRBV18 and TRBJ2-1, with a possible D match to TRBD1 (5 bases). CDR3 size: 13 residues. V was cut by 3 bases and J by 6 bases, with 9 bases left in between. Germline-derived CDR1 and CDR2 are KGHSH and LQKENI. The CDR3 loop is CASSPQQANEQFF. CDR3 bases: TGTGCCAGCTCACCCCAACAGGCCAATGAGCAGTTCTTC.